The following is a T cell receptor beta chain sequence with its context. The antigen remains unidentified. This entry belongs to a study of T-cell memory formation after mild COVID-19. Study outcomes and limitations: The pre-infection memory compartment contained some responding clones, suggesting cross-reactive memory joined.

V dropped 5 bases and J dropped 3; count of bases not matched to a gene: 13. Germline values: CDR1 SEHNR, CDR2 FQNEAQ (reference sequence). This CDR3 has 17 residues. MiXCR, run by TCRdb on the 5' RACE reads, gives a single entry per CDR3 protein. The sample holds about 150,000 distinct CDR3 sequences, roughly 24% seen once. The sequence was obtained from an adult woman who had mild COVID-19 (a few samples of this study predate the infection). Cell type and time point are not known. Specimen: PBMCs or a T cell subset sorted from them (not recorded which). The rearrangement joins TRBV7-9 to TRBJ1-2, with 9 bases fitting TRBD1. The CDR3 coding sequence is TGTGCCAGCAGCGACAACGACGGGACAGGGAATTACTATGGCTACACCTTC. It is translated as CASSDNDGTGNYYGYTF.